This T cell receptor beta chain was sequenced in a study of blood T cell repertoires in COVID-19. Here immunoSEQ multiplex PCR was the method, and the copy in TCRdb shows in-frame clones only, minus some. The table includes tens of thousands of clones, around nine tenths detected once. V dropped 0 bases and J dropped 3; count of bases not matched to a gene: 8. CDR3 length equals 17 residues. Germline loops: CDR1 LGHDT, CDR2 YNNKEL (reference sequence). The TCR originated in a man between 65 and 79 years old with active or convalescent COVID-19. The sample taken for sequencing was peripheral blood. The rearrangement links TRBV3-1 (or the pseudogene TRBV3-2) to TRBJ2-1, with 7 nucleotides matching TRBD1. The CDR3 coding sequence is TGTGCCAGCAGCCAAGATAGGGGGCGGCAGGGCTACAATGAGCAGTTCTTC. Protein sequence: CASSQDRGRQGYNEQFF.